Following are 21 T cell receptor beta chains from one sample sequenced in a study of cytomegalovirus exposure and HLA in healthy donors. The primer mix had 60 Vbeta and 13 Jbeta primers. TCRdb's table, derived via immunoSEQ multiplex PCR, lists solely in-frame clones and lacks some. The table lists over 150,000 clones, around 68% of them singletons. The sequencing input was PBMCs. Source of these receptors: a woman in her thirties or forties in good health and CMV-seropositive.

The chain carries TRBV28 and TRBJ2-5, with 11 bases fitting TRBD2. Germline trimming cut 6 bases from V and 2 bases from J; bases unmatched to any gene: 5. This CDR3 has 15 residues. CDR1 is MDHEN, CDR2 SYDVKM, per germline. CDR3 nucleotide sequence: TGTGCCAGCAGGTCTAGCGGGAGGCTACAAGAGACCCAGTACTTC. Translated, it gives CASRSSGRLQETQYF.

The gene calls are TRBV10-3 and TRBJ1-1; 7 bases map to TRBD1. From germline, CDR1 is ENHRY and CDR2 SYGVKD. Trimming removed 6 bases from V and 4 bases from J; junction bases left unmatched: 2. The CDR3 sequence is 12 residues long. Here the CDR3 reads CAIRGQTTEAFF. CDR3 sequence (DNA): TGTGCCATCAGGGGACAGACCACTGAAGCTTTCTTT.

CDR3 residues: CASSHEGGQGNTEAFF. The DNA of the CDR3 is TGTGCCAGCAGCCATGAGGGAGGACAGGGGAACACTGAAGCTTTCTTT. This sequence joins TRBV9 and TRBJ1-1; 8 bases match TRBD1. The CDR3 contains 16 residues. V shed 4 bases and J 1 base; nucleotides not matched to a gene: 9. The germline V gene encodes CDR1 SGDLS and CDR2 YYNGEE.

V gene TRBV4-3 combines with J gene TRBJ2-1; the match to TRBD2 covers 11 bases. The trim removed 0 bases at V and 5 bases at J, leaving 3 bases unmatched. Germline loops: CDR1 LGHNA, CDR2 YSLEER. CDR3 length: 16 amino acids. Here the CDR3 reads CASSQDRGLADNEQFF. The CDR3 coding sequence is TGCGCCAGCAGCCAAGATAGGGGACTAGCGGACAATGAGCAGTTCTTC.

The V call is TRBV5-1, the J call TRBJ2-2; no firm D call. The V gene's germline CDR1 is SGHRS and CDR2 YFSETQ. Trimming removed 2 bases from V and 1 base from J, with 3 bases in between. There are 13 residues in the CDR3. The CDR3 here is CASSFQNTGELFF. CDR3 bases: TGCGCCAGCAGCTTCCAGAACACCGGGGAGCTGTTTTTT.

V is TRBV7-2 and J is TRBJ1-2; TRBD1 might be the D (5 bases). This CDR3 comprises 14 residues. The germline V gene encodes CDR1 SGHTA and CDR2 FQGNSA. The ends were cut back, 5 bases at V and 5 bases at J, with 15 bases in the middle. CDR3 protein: CASSTLTGFYGYTF. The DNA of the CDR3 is TGTGCCAGCAGCACCCTTACAGGTTTTTATGGCTACACCTTC.

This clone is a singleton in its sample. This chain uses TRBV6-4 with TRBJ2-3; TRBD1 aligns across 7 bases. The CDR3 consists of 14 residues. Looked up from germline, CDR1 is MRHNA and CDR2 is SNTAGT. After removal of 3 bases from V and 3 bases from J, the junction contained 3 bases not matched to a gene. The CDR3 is CASSEQGMTDTQYF. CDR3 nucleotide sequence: TGTGCCAGCAGTGAACAGGGGATGACAGATACGCAGTATTTT.

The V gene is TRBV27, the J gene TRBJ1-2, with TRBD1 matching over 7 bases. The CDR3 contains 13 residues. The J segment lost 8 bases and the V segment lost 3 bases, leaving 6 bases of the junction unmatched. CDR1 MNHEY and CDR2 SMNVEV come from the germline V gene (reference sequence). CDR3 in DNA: TGTGCCAGCAGTTTGAGGCAGGGGGGAGGCTACACCTTC. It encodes CASSLRQGGGYTF.

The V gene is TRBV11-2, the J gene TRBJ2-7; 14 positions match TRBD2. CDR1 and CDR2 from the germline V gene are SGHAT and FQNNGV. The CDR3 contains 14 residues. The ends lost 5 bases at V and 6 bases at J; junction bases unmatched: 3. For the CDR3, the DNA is TGTGCCAGCAGCCCGGGACTAGCGGGGGTCGAGCAGTACTTC. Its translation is CASSPGLAGVEQYF. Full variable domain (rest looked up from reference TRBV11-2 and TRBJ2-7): EAGVAQSPRYKIIEKRQSVAFWCNPISGHATLYWYQQILGQGPKLLIQFQNNGVVDDSQLPKDRFSAERLKGVDSTLKIQPAKLEDSAVYLCASSPGLAGVEQYFGPGTRLTVT.

CDR3 sequence (DNA): TGTGCCAGCATCCCGGGACAGGGGGGCGTTCTCAATCAGCCCCAGCATTTT. Protein: CASIPGQGGVLNQPQHF. V usage is TRBV28 and J usage is TRBJ1-5; 11 nucleotides match TRBD1. The CDR3 covers 17 residues. The ends lost 7 bases at V and 3 bases at J; junction bases unmatched: 11. Germline V CDR1 and CDR2: MDHEN, SYDVKM.

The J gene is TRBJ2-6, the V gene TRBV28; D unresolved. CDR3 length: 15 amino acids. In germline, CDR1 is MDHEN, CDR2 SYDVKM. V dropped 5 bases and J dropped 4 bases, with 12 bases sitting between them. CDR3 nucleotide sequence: TGTGCCAGCAGTCCCCCCGGGTACGGGGCCAACGTCCTGACTTTC. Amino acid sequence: CASSPPGYGANVLTF.

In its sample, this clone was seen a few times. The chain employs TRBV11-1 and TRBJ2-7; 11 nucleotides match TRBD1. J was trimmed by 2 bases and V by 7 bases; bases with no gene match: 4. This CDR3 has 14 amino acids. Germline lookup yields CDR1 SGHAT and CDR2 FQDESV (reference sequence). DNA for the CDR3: TGTGCCAGCACCTCGGGACAGGGGGCCTACGAGCAGTACTTC. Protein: CASTSGQGAYEQYF.

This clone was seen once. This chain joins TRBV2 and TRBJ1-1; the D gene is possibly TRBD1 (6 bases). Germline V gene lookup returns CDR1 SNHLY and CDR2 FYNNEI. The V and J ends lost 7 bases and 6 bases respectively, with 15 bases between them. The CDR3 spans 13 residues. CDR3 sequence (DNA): TGTGCCAGCATTTTTCAGGGGATCGCTGAAGCTTTCTTT. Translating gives CASIFQGIAEAFF.

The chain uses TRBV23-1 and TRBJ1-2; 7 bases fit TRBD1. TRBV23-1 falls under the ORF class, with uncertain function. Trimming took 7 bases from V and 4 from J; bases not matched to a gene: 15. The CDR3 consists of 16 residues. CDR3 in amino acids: CASTLYGDSEFYGYTF. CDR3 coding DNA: TGCGCCAGCACTCTATATGGGGACAGCGAATTCTATGGCTACACCTTC.

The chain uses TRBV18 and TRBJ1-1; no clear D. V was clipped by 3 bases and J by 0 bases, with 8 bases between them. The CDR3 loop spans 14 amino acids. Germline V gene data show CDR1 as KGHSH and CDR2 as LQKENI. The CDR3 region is CASSPVAMNTEAFF. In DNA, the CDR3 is TGTGCCAGCTCACCGGTGGCCATGAACACTGAAGCTTTCTTT.

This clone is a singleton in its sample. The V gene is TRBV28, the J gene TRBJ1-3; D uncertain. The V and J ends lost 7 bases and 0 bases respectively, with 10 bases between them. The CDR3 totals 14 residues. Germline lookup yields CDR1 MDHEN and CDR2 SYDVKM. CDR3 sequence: CASTEDGSGNTIYF. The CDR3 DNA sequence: TGTGCCAGCACCGAGGATGGCTCTGGAAACACCATATATTTT.

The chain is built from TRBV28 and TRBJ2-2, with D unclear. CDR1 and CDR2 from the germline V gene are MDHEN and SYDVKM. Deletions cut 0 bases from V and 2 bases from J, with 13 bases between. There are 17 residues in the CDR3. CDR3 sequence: CASSLWAVSSNTGELFF. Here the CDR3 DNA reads TGTGCCAGCAGTTTATGGGCGGTTTCTTCCAACACCGGGGAGCTGTTTTTT.

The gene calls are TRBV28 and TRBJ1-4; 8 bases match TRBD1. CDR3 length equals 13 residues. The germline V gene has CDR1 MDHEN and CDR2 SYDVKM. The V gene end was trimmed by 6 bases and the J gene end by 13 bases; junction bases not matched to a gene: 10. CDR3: CASSLDRDRLLFF. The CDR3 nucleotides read TGTGCCAGCAGCTTGGACAGGGATAGGTTACTGTTTTTT.

The CDR3 loop reads CASSPWGGLNTEAFF. CDR3 sequence (DNA): TGCGCCAGCAGCCCTTGGGGGGGACTTAACACTGAAGCTTTCTTT. The V gene is TRBV5-1, the J gene TRBJ1-1; D might be TRBD1 (5 bases). The V gene lost 4 bases and the J gene lost 2 bases, with 15 bases spanning the gap. Germline V gene sequence: CDR1 SGHRS, CDR2 YFSETQ. The CDR3 runs 15 residues.

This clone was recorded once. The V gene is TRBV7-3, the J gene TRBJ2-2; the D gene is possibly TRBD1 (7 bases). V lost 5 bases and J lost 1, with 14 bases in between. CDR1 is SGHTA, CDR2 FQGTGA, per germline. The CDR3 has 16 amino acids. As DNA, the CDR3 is TGTGCCAGCAGCCTTAGACAGGGAGGGAACACCGGGGAGCTGTTTTTT. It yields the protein CASSLRQGGNTGELFF.

The CDR3 DNA follows: TGTGCCAGCTCACCCGGACAGGTTGGAGACGAGCAGTACTTC. Its protein product is CASSPGQVGDEQYF. This rearrangement joins TRBV18 to TRBJ2-5, with 7 bases fitting TRBD1. The last part of the DNA fits TRBJ2-7 better; the J call may be wrong. The CDR3 covers 14 residues. The germline V gene has CDR1 KGHSH and CDR2 LQKENI.